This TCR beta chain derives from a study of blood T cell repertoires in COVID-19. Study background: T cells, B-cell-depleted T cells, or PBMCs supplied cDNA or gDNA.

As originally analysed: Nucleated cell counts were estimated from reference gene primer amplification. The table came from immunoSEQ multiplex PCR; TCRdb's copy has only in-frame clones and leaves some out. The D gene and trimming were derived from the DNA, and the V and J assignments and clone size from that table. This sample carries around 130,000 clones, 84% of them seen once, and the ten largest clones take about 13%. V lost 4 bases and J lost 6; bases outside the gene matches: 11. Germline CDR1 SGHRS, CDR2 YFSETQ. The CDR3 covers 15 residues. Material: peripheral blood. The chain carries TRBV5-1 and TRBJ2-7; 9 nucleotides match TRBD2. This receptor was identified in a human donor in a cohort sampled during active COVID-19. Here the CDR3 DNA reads TGCGCCAGCAGCCCAGCGGGGGGACAACATGGCGAGCAGTACTTC. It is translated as CASSPAGGQHGEQYF.